This TCR beta chain was recorded in a study of T cells in Graves' hyperthyroidism and ophthalmopathy. Study as a whole: Before treatment of any kind, peripheral blood was taken at initial diagnosis. Study-level findings and limits: Also found in blood were most expanded thyroid clonotypes above 0.001. Using 13 V-J features, a model discriminated ophthalmopathy from stable hyperthyroidism.

The germline CDR1 and CDR2 sequences are KGHDR and SFDVKD. Trimming at V came to 7 bases and at J to 6 bases, leaving 7 bases not matched to a gene. The CDR3 is 15 residues long. The table lists this clonotype with many counts. Its antigen is still unknown. Authors of the study amplified TCR beta CDR3 regions from RNA transcripts. With the HTBI primer set, the TCR CDR3 went through a first round of RT-PCR. TCRdb ran MiXCR on the multiplex PCR reads and lists one entry per CDR3 protein. In the table there are some 460,000 distinct CDR3 sequences, around 14% of which are singletons. Patients between 18 and 65 years old had hyperthyroidism, newly diagnosed and lasting under 2 months.

This TCR was recovered from a woman under 30 with Graves' hyperthyroidism. The chain employs TRBV24-1 and TRBJ2-2; 10 bases align to TRBD2. Sequencing was carried out using blood. The CDR3 sequence: CATRASGSVAGELFF. The CDR3 nucleotides are TGTGCCACCAGGGCTAGCGGGAGCGTTGCCGGGGAGCTGTTTTTT.